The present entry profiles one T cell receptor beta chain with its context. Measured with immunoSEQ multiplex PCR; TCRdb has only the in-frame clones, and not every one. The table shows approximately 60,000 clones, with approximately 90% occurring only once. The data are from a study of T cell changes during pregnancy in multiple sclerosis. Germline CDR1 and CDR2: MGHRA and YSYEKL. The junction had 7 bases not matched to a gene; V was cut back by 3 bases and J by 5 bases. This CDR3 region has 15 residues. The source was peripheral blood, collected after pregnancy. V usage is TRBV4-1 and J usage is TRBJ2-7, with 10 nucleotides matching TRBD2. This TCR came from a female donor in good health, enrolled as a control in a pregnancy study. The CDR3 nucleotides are TGCGCCAGCAGCCAGGGACTAGCGAGGTTCGACGAGCAGTACTTC. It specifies CASSQGLARFDEQYF.